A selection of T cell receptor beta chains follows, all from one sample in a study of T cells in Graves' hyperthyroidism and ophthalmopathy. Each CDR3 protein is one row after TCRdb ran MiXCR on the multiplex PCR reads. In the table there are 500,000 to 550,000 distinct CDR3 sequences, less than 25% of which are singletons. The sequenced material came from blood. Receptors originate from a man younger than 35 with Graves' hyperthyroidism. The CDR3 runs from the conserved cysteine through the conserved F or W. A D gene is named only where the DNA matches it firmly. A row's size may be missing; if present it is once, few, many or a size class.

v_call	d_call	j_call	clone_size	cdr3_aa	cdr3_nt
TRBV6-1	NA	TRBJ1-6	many	CASSAGENSPLHF	TGTGCCAGCAGTGCCGGAGAGAATTCACCCCTCCACTTT
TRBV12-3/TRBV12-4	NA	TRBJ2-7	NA	CASTRGGTGTGTYEQYF	TGTGCCAGCACCCGGGGGGGAACCGGGACAGGGACCTACGAGCAGTACTTC
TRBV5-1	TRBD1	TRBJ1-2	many	CASSIPQGAGGYTF	TGCGCCAGCAGCATTCCCCAGGGGGCTGGTGGCTACACCTTC
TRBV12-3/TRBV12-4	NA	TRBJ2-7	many	CASSFSPQTYEQYF	TGTGCCAGCAGTTTCAGCCCCCAGACCTACGAGCAGTACTTC
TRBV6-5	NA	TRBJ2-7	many	CASSSLAQGNFYEQYF	TGTGCCAGCAGTTCCCTAGCGCAGGGAAATTTCTACGAGCAGTACTTC
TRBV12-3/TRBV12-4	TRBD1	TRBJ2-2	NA	CASNITGETGELFF	TGTGCCAGCAATATAACAGGGGAGACCGGGGAGCTGTTTTTT
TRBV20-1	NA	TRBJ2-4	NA	CSALFSGIKYF	TGCAGTGCTTTGTTCTCGGGGATCAAGTACTTC
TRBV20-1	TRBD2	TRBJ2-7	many	CSARAGGPRAYEQYF	TGCAGTGCTCGAGCGGGGGGCCCTCGAGCCTACGAGCAGTACTTC
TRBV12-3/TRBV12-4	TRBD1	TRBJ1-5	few	CAGSPHEGKGAGQPQHF	TGTGCCGGCAGTCCCCACGAGGGGAAGGGGGCGGGTCAGCCCCAGCATTTT
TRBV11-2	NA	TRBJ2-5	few	CASSEGTWWETQYF	TGTGCCAGCAGCGAAGGGACCTGGTGGGAGACCCAGTACTTC
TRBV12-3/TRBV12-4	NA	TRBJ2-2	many	CASSRERNTGELFF	TGTGCCAGCAGTCGGGAAAGAAACACCGGGGAGCTGTTTTTT
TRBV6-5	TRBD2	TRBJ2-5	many	CASTASGGDQETQYF	TGTGCCAGCACAGCTAGCGGGGGGGATCAAGAGACCCAGTACTTC
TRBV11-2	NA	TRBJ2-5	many	CASSSIEEEKTQYF	TGTGCCAGCAGCTCCATCGAGGAGGAGAAGACCCAGTACTTC
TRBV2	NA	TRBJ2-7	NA	CASNLDGRVSYEQYF	TGTGCCAGCAATCTCGACGGACGGGTTTCCTACGAGCAGTACTTC
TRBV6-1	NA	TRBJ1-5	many	CASSEAPGGWNQPQHF	TGTGCCAGCAGTGAAGCGCCGGGGGGATGGAATCAGCCCCAGCATTTT
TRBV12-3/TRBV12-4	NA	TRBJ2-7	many	CASSRDTWSDEQYF	TGTGCCAGCAGTCGCGACACCTGGAGCGACGAGCAGTACTTC
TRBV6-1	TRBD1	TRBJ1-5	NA	CASSLTDRGDQPQHF	TGTGCCAGCAGCCTAACAGACAGGGGCGATCAGCCCCAGCATTTT
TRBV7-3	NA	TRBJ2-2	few	CASSPPDANTGELFF	TGTGCCAGCAGTCCCCCGGACGCGAACACCGGGGAGCTGTTTTTT
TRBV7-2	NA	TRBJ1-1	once	CASSLFPGTGTEAFF	TGTGCCAGCAGCTTATTTCCGGGGACGGGCACTGAAGCTTTCTTT
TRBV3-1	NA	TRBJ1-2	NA	CASSVVPVADSYGYTF	TGTGCCAGCAGCGTAGTTCCCGTAGCGGACTCCTACGGCTACACCTTC
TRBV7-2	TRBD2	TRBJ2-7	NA	CASSLGRRRGSSYEQYF	TGTGCCAGCAGCTTAGGGCGTAGGCGGGGGAGCTCCTACGAGCAGTACTTC
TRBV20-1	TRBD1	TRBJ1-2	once	CSASDRANSYTF	TGCAGTGCTTCGGACAGGGCAAATAGCTACACCTTC
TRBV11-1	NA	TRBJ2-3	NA	CASSPDFSSTDTQYF	TGTGCCAGCAGCCCGGACTTCTCTAGCACAGATACGCAGTATTTT
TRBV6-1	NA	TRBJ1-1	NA	CASSRADIPLLNTEAFF	TGTGCCAGCAGCCGAGCCGACATACCCCTGTTGAACACTGAAGCTTTCTTT